The present entry profiles one TCR beta chain with its context. This clonotype was picked up a small number of times. Its antigen target is currently unknown. Base qualities are not at hand, and no much larger clone is one base apart. Every donor was a healthy Caucasian. The twin cohort consisted of three pairs of female monozygotic twins, all aged about 18 to 29 years. RNA for TCR libraries was isolated from peripheral blood mononuclear cells. The data were obtained in a study of identical twins (TCRdb year 2016). With regard to the full study: To test whether fetal clonotypes persist, this study deep-sequenced TCR alpha and beta repertoires from monozygotic twins, from unrelated adults of various ages, and from cord blood. To rule out contamination, the twin experiments were replicated at different times with different library preparation protocols.

General study outcomes and caveats: Because the same donors could not be followed over many years, the conclusions relied on cross-sectional statistical analysis. Compared with coincidental sharing between unrelated individuals, out-of-frame TCR alpha sequences shared between twins showed an excess of sequences with low generation probability. The excess sharing between twins in beta out-of-frame sequences was weaker because fewer shared sequences reduced the signal-to-noise ratio. Zero-insertion analyses could be partly confounded by invariant T cells such as MAIT and iNKT, though diverse VJ usage argued against such confounding for most clonotypes. Out-of-frame TCR alpha sharing in monozygotic twins was systematically underestimated by recombination models, whereas sharing between unrelated individuals was in agreement with the recombination models. Abundant cord blood beta clonotypes carried fewer insertions; young adult naive repertoires showed a weaker similar trend, while memory repertoires showed none.

The CDR1 and CDR2 encoded by the germline V gene are KGHDR and SFDVKD. Trimming removed 4 bases from V and 6 bases from J; the gene matches leave 7 bases unexplained. The CDR3 runs 16 amino acids, cysteine and phenylalanine included. The only DNA kept is the CDR3, 48 bases in frame from the first base. The library relied on 5' RACE. Sequencing used an Illumina HiSeq 2000. A universal primer binding site was added through template switching, and the final cDNA carried a unique molecular identifier so that TCR cDNA molecules could be counted accurately. Specific primers in the conserved constant-segment region were used to synthesize first-strand cDNA for the TCR alpha and beta chains. To control for contamination, every cDNA library was double barcoded, receiving both a SMART-Mk sample barcode and Illumina barcodes. TruSeq adapter sequences along with Illumina sample barcodes were introduced in two successive PCR steps. The TCR alpha and beta cDNA libraries were sequenced on the Illumina HiSeq platform using custom primers. For the original study's pipeline: Raw reads were processed with MiGEC to extract unique molecular identifiers, and MiXCR was used to determine CDR3 positions. For each individual, recombination models were inferred using an EM algorithm with the repgenHMM and IGoR tools. The tcR package in R was used for shared clonotype analysis, with sharing normalized by the product of cloneset sizes. To study raw recombination without the effects of thymic and clonal selection, out-of-frame nonproductive sequences were analyzed. TCRdb redid the processing of the public reads, applying fastp at Q25 and MiXCR, and retained in-frame beta chains. Each record represents a unique CDR3 protein, reported with the most common genes and DNA among its rows. TCRdb's processing, not the authors' own work, is the source of the V and J calls. Across this sample there are nearly 650,000 distinct CDR3 sequences, with under 8.5% seen only once. The ten biggest clones cover roughly 1.6% of the sample.

These data were also reused for a study on yellow fever vaccine responses in identical twins. The second study, in turn, reports: According to the authors, in identical twins the way T cells responded to vaccination appeared partly convergent and partly personalized. In the study, vaccine-responding T cell clones were precisely tracked in identical twins.

The receptor comes from a woman aged 18-35 years in good health. The V and J segments used are TRBV24-1 and TRBJ2-2; 10 nucleotides in the junction match TRBD1. The sample taken for sequencing was PBMCs. Read as DNA, the sequence is TGTGCCACCAGTGAACCGACCGGGACAGGGGCCGGGGAGCTGTTTTTT. It codes for CATSEPTGTGAGELFF.